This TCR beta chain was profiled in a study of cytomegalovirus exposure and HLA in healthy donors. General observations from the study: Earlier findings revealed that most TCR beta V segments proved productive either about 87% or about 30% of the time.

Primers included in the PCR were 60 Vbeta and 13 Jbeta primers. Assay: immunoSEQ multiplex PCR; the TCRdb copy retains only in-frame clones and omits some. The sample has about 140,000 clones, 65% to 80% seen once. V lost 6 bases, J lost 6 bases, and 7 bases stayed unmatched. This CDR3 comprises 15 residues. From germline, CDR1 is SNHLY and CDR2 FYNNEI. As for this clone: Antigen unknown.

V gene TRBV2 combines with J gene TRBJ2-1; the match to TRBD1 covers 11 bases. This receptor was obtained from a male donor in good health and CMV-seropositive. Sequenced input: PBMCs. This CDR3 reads CASSQGQGVSNEQFF. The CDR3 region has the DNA TGTGCCAGCAGCCAGGGACAGGGGGTTTCCAATGAGCAGTTCTTC. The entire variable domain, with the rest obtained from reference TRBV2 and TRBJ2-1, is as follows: EPEVTQTPSHQVTQMGQEVILRCVPISNHLYFYWYRQILGQKVEFLVSFYNNEISEKSEIFDDQFSVERPDGSNFTLKIRSTKLEDSAMYFCASSQGQGVSNEQFFGPGTRLTVL.